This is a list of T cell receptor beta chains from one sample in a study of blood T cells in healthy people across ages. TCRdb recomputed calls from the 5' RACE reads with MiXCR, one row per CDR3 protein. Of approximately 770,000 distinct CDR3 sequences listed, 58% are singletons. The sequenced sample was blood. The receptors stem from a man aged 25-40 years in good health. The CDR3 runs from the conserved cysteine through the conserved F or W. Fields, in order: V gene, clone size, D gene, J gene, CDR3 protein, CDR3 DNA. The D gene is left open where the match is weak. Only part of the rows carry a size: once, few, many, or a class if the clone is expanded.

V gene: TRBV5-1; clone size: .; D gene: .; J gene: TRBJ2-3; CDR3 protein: CASSLDLTGRGTDTQYF; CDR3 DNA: TGCGCCAGCAGCTTGGACCTGACAGGGAGGGGCACAGATACGCAGTATTTT
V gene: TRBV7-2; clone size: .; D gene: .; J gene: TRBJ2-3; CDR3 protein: CASSRLPGVRDTQYF; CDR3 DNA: TGTGCCAGCAGCCGATTACCTGGTGTTCGAGATACGCAGTATTTT
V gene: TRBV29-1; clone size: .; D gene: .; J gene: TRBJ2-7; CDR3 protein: CSVVMLGDTRYEQYF; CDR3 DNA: TGCAGCGTTGTTATGTTGGGGGACACGCGATACGAGCAGTACTTC
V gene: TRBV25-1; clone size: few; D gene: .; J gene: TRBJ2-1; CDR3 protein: CASSAKDEQFF; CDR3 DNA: TGTGCCAGCAGTGCCAAGGATGAGCAGTTCTTC
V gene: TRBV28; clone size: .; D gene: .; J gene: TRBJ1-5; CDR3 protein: CASREPPGRQHF; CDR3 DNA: TGTGCCAGCAGGGAACCTCCGGGACGCCAGCATTTT
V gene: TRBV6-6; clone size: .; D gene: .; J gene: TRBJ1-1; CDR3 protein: CASSTGHPNTEAFF; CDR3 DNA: TGTGCCAGCAGTACAGGGCACCCGAACACTGAAGCTTTCTTT
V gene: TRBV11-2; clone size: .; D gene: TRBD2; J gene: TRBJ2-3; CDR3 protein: CASSSWTSGGQIDTQYF; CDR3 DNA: TGTGCCAGCAGCTCGTGGACTAGCGGGGGGCAAATAGATACGCAGTATTTT
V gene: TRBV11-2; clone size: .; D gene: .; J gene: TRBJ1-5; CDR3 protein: CASSFAGSGQPQHF; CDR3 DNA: TGTGCCAGCAGCTTCGCGGGTAGTGGGCAGCCCCAGCATTTT
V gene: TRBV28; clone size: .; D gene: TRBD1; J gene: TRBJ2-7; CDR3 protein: CANRTGKHEQYF; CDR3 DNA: TGTGCCAATAGGACAGGGAAACACGAGCAGTACTTC
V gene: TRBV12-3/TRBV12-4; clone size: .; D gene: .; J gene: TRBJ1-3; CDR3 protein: CASRKTGPISGNTIYF; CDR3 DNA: TGTGCCAGCAGAAAGACAGGACCTATCTCTGGAAACACCATATATTTT
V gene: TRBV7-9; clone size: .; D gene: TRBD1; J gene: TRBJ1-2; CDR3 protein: CASSSAGGSNYGYTF; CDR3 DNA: TGTGCCAGCAGCTCCGCAGGGGGCTCCAACTATGGCTACACCTTC
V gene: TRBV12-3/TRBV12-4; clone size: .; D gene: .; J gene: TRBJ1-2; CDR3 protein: CASSFHRADYGYTF; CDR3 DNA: TGTGCCAGCAGTTTCCACAGGGCTGACTATGGCTACACCTTC
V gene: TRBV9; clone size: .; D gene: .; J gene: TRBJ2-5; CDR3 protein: CASSVVGHGETQYF; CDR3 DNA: TGTGCCAGCAGCGTAGTGGGACACGGAGAGACCCAGTACTTC
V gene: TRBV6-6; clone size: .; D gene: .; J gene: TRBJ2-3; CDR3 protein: CASRLLVGDTQYF; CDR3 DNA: TGTGCCAGCAGGCTCCTTGTTGGAGATACGCAGTATTTT
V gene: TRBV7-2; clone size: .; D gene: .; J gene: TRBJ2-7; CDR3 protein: CASSSEGRTQYF; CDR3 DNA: TGTGCCAGCAGCAGCGAGGGCCGAACCCAGTACTTC
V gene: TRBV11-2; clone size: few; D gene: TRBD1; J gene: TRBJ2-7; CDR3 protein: CASSFRRTGDYEQYF; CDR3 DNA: TGTGCCAGCAGCTTCAGGCGCACAGGGGATTACGAGCAGTACTTC
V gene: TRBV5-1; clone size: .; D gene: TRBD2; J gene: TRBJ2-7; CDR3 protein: CASSHYGTSGRADYGEQYF; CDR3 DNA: TGCGCCAGCAGCCACTATGGGACTAGCGGGAGGGCCGATTACGGCGAGCAGTACTTC
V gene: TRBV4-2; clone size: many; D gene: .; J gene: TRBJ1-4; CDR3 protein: CASSTPDPGNEKLFF; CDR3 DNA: TGTGCCAGCAGCACCCCTGACCCTGGTAATGAAAAACTGTTTTTT
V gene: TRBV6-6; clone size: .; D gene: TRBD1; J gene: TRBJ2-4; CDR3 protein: CASTPGQVQNIQYF; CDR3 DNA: TGTGCCAGCACCCCGGGACAGGTTCAAAACATTCAGTACTTC
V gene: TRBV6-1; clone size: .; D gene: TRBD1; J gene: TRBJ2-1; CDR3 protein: CASSEARDRDEQFF; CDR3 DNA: TGTGCCAGCAGTGAAGCCCGGGACAGGGATGAGCAGTTCTTC
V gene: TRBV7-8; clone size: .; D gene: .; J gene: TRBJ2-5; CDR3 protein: CASSFPGGLEGTQYF; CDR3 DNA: TGTGCCAGCAGCTTTCCGGGCGGCCTGGAGGGGACCCAGTACTTC
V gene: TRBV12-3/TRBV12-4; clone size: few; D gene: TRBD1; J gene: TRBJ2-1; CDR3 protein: CASSFDMRTGNEQFF; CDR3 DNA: TGTGCCAGCAGTTTTGATATGAGGACAGGCAATGAGCAGTTCTTC
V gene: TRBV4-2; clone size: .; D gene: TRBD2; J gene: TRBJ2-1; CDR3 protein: CASSPSAGGKGYEQFF; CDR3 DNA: TGTGCCAGCAGCCCTTCCGCGGGAGGTAAGGGCTATGAGCAGTTCTTC
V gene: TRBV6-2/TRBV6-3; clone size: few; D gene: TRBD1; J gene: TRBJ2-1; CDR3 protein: CASSGDRVEVNEQFF; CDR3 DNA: TGTGCCAGCAGCGGAGACAGGGTAGAGGTCAATGAGCAGTTCTTC
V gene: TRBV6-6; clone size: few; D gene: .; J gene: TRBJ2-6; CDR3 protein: CASIRVANSGANVLTF; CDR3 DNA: TGTGCCAGCATACGGGTGGCAAACTCTGGGGCCAACGTCCTGACTTTC
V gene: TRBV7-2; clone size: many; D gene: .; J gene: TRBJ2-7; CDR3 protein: CASSAAYEQYF; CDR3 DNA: TGTGCCAGCAGCGCCGCCTACGAGCAGTACTTC
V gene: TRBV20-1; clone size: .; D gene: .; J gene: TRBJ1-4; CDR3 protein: CSARDQGPWEKLFF; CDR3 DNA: TGCAGTGCTAGAGATCAGGGACCTTGGGAAAAACTGTTTTTT
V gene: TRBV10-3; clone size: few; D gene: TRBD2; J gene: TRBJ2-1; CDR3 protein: CASGSDEQFF; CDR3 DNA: TGTGCCAGCGGGAGCGATGAGCAGTTCTTC
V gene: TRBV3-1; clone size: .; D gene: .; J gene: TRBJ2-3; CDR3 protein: CASSPGLWASTDTQYF; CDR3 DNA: TGTGCCAGCAGCCCCGGCCTGTGGGCTAGCACAGATACGCAGTATTTT
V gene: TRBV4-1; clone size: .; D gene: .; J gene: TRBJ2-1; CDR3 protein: CASSSSSTRGEQFF; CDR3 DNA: TGCGCCAGCAGCAGTTCCTCGACCCGGGGTGAGCAGTTCTTC
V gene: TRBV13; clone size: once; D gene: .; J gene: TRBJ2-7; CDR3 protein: CASGVGGGEQYF; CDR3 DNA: TGTGCCAGCGGGGTCGGAGGGGGCGAGCAGTACTTC
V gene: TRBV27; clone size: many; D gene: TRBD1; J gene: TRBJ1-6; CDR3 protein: CASRPTGANSPLHF; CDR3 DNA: TGTGCCAGCAGGCCGACAGGGGCAAATTCACCCCTCCACTTT
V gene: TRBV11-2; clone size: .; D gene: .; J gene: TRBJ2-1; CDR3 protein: CASSLVSWGGVEQFF; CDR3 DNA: TGTGCCAGCAGCTTAGTATCGTGGGGTGGGGTTGAGCAGTTCTTC
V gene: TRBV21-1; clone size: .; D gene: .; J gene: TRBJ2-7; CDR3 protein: CASSKWDSNLVSLEQYF; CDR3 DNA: TGTGCCAGCAGCAAATGGGACTCGAACCTCGTCTCTCTCGAGCAGTACTTC
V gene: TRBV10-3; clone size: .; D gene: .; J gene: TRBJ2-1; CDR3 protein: CAIRVAEYNEQFF; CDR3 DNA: TGTGCCATCAGGGTAGCGGAATACAATGAGCAGTTCTTC
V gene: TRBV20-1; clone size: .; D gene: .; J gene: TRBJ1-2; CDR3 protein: CSARDFRDSSSNYGYTF; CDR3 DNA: TGCAGTGCTAGAGATTTTAGGGACTCCTCGTCCAACTATGGCTACACCTTC
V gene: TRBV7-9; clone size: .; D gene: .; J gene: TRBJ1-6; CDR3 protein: CASSFRDRSYSPLHF; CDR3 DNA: TGTGCCAGCAGCTTCCGAGACAGGTCTTATTCACCCCTCCACTTT
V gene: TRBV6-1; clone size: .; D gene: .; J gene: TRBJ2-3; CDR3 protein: CASSQKRHSGGTGTQYF; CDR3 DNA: TGTGCCAGCAGCCAGAAACGACACTCTGGTGGCACAGGTACGCAGTATTTT
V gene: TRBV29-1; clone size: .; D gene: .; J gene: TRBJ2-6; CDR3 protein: CSVITTGANVLTF; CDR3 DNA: TGCAGCGTCATAACTACTGGGGCCAACGTCCTGACTTTC
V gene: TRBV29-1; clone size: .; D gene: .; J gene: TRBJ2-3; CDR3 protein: CSAQREPLAGDTQYF; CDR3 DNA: TGCAGCGCCCAACGGGAGCCGCTCGCTGGGGATACGCAGTATTTT
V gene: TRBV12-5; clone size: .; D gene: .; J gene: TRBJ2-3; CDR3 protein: CASGWTGTPDTQYF; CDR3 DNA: TGTGCTAGTGGTTGGACCGGGACTCCAGATACGCAGTATTTT
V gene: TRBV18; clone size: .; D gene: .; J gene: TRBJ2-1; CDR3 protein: CASSPGTRGSYNEQFF; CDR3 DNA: TGTGCCAGCTCACCAGGCACCAGGGGATCCTACAATGAGCAGTTCTTC
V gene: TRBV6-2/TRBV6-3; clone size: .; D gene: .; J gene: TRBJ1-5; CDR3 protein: CASAEGGYSNQPQHF; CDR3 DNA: TGTGCCAGCGCGGAGGGCGGATATAGCAATCAGCCCCAGCATTTT
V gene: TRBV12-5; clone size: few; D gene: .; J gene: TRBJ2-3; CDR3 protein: CASGIAGTTDTQYF; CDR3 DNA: TGTGCTAGTGGTATCGCCGGGACTACAGATACGCAGTATTTT
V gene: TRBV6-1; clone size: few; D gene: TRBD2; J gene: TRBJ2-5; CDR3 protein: CASAELADQETQYF; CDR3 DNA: TGTGCCAGCGCCGAACTAGCGGACCAAGAGACCCAGTACTTC
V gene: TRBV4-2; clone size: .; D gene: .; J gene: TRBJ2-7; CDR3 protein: CASSQESLIGYEQYF; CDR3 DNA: TGTGCCAGCAGCCAAGAATCCCTGATCGGCTACGAGCAGTACTTC
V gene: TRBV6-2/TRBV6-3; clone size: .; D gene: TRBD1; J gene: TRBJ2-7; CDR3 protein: CASSFPGTGSYEQYF; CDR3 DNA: TGTGCCAGCAGCTTCCCCGGGACAGGGTCCTACGAGCAGTACTTC
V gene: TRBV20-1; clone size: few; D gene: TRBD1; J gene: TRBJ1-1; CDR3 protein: CSAPDREWMNTEAFF; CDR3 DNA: TGCAGTGCACCGGACAGGGAATGGATGAACACTGAAGCTTTCTTT
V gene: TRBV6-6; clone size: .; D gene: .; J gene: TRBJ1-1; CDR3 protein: CASSYNQGYTEAFF; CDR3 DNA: TGTGCCAGCAGCTACAACCAGGGTTACACTGAAGCTTTCTTT
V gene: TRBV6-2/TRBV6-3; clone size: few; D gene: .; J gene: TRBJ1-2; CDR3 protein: CASSYGGPRNGYTF; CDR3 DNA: TGTGCCAGCAGTTACGGGGGTCCACGGAATGGCTACACCTTC
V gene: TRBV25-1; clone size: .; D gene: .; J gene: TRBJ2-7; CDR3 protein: CASSEYGGGHNEQYF; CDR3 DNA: TGTGCCAGCAGTGAATATGGGGGGGGGCACAATGAGCAGTACTTC
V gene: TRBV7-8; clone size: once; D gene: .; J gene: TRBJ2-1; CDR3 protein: CASSALGQSYNEQFF; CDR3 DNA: TGTGCCAGCAGCGCCTTAGGCCAATCCTACAATGAGCAGTTCTTC
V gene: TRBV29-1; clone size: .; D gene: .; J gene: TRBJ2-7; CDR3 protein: CSVEAPTGTEQYF; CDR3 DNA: TGCAGCGTTGAAGCTCCGACAGGGACTGAGCAGTACTTC
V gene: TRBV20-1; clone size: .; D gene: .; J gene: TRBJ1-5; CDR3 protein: CSASGAPRGNQPQHF; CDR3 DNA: TGCAGTGCTTCCGGGGCTCCGAGGGGCAATCAGCCCCAGCATTTT